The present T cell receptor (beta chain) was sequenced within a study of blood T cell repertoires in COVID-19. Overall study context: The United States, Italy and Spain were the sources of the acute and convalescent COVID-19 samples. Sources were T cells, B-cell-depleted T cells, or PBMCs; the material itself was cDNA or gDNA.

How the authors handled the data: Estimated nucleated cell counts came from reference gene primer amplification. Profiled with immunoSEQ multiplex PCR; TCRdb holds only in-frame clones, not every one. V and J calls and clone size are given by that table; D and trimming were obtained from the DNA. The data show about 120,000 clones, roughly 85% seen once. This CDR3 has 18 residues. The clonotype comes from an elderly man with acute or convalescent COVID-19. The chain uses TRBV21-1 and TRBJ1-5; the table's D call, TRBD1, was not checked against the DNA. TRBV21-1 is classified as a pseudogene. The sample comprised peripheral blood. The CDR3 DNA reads TGTGCCAGCAGCAAAAGCAAGACAGGGGGTGCGAGCAATCAGCCCCAGCATTTT. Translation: CASSKSKTGGASNQPQHF.